This T cell receptor beta chain appears in the sequencing data of a study of persistence of HIV-infected CD4 T cells. The stimulus was lysate of CMV-infected fibroblasts, approximately 9.6 ug/mL. Sorted nonresponding memory CD4+ T cells were CD40L-negative, CD69-negative, CD45RO-high. Sequencing used immunoSEQ version 4 in survey mode. Method: immunoSEQ multiplex PCR; TCRdb's copy keeps in-frame clones and lacks some. The top ten hold around 3% of the sample, which has 40,000 to 55,000 clones, around 75% seen once. This CDR3 has 17 residues. The V and J ends lost 2 bases and 7 bases, in that order; junction bases with no gene match: 9. Germline lookup yields CDR1 KGHSH and CDR2 LQKENI. This clone was seen only a few times. Its antigen is as yet unknown.

The clonotype was recovered from an adult man with HIV who was CMV-seropositive. V is TRBV18 and J is TRBJ1-6, with 9 nucleotides matching TRBD1. This specimen was CD4+ T cells sorted from PBMCs after approximately 20-hour stimulation, taken from a patient who received antiretroviral therapy. The CDR3 region has the DNA TGTGCCAGCTCACCATTGGGATCCGGGACAGGGAATTCACCCCTCCACTTT. It yields the protein CASSPLGSGTGNSPLHF.